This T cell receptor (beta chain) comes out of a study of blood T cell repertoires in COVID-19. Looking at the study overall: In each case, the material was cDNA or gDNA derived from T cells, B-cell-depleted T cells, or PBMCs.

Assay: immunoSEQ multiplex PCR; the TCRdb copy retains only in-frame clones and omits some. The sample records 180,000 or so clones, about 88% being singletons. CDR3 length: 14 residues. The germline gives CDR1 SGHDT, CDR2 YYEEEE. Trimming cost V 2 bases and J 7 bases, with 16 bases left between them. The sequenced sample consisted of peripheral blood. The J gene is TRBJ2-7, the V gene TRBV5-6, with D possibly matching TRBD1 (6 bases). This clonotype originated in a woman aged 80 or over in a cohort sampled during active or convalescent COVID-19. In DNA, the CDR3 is TGTGCCAGCAGCTTAGCAGGGGCCTTTAGGGAGCAGTACTTC. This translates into CASSLAGAFREQYF. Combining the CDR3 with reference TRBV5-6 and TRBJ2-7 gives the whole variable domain DAGVTQSPTHLIKTRGQQVTLRCSPKSGHDTVSWYQQALGQGPQFIFQYYEEEERQRGNFPDRFSGHQFPNYSSELNVNALLLGDSALYLCASSLAGAFREQYFGPGTRLTVT.